Ten or more counts support the clone carrying this TCR beta chain. As yet, its antigen is unknown. This sample is part of a study of T cells after posttransplantation cyclophosphamide. V was pared by 5 bases and J by 6 bases, with 2 bases of the junction left unmatched. Germline V lookup: CDR1 SGHNT, CDR2 YENEEA. The CDR3 extends over 13 amino acids. Assay used: immunoSEQ multiplex PCR; TCRdb lists only in-frame clones, some missing. The sample contains tens of thousands of clones, none of them singletons. Study-wide results and limits: Later blood repertoires were often dominated by clones from the donor CD8+ memory compartment. Blood and skin or GI T cell repertoires showed limited TRB overlap. Recipient CMV seropositivity and CMV reactivation strongly tracked TRB clonality.

The sample comprised PBMCs. V usage is TRBV11-3 and J usage is TRBJ2-1; 9 bases map to TRBD1. This TCR derives from a man aged 50-59 years in good health, CMV-negative, and a related stem cell transplant donor. The CDR3 DNA follows: TGTGCCAGCAGCACAGGGGGCTTCAATGAGCAGTTCTTC. Residues: CASSTGGFNEQFF.